A single T cell receptor beta chain is shown here with its context. This clonotype was detected only a few times. No antigen is known for it. Base qualities were left out, and no much larger clone turns up one base away. Only healthy Caucasian donors were included. The twin cohort consisted of three pairs of female monozygotic twins, all aged roughly 18 to 29 years. Peripheral blood mononuclear cells were the source from which RNA for the TCR libraries was isolated. V is pared back by 6 bases and J by 0 bases, with 22 bases lying between the germline termini. The CDR3 measures 18 amino acids from cysteine to phenylalanine. Just CDR3 DNA is preserved here, 54 bases in frame from base 1. CDR1 ENHRY and CDR2 SYGVKD were looked up in the germline V gene. Library creation used 5' RACE. Sequencer: Illumina HiSeq 2000. A universal primer binding site was introduced by template switching, and a unique molecular identifier was present in the final cDNA, enabling accurate counting of TCR cDNA molecules. Specific primers in the conserved constant-segment region were used to synthesize first-strand cDNA for the TCR alpha and beta chains. To control for contamination, each cDNA library was double barcoded with a SMART-Mk sample barcode plus Illumina barcodes. TruSeq adapter sequences along with Illumina sample barcodes were introduced in two successive PCR steps. TCR alpha and beta cDNA libraries were sequenced on the Illumina HiSeq platform with custom primers. The original pipeline was this. MiGEC was used to process raw reads and extract unique molecular identifiers, and MiXCR was used to find CDR3 positions. For each individual, recombination models were inferred using an EM algorithm with the repgenHMM and IGoR tools. The analysis of shared clonotypes was done with the tcR package in R, with sharing normalized by the product of cloneset sizes. To study raw recombination without the effects of thymic and clonal selection, out-of-frame nonproductive sequences were analyzed. The public sequencing data were trimmed at Q25 with fastp and processed into clonotypes with MiXCR by TCRdb, which kept only in-frame beta chains. Each entry is one CDR3 protein sequence, shown with its most common DNA and genes. The V and J calls follow TCRdb's processing rather than the paper's. Counted in this sample were roughly 690,000 distinct CDR3 sequences; roughly 20% of them appeared once. The top ten clones comprise 4% to 5.5% of the sample.

This sample was included in a study of identical twins (TCRdb year 2016). About the investigation overall: The study deep-sequenced TCR alpha and beta repertoires from monozygotic twins, unrelated adults of various ages and cord blood to test whether fetal clonotypes persist. Replicate twin experiments were performed at different times using different library preparation protocols to rule out contamination. Paper-wide results and their limitations: In monozygotic twins, recombination models systematically underestimated out-of-frame TCR alpha sharing, but the models matched the sharing seen between unrelated individuals. Zero-insertion analyses could be partly confounded by invariant T cells such as MAIT and iNKT, although diverse VJ usage argued against such confounding for most clonotypes. The excess sharing between twins in beta out-of-frame sequences was weaker because fewer shared sequences reduced the signal-to-noise ratio. Out-of-frame TCR alpha sequences shared between twins showed an excess of low generation-probability sequences compared with coincidental sharing between unrelated individuals. Because the same donors could not be followed over many years, the conclusions relied on cross-sectional statistical analysis. Abundant cord blood beta clonotypes carried fewer insertions; young adult naive repertoires showed a weaker similar trend, while memory repertoires showed none.

The sample was also reused in another study, on T cells expressing NK-cell markers. As the second publication notes: TCR beta-chain repertoires were profiled in sorted CD3+CD56+NKG2C+, CD3+CD56+NKG2C- and CD3+CD56-NKG2C+ T-cell subsets from several donors. Of the eight sequenced donors, seven were found to be HCMV-seropositive and one was found to be HCMV-seronegative. In several experiments an anti-gammadeltaTCR antibody was added to restrict sorting to alphabetaTCR-expressing T cells. In roughly 6 donors, the dominant CD3+CD56+NKG2C+ clonotypes were found to rank among the top 10 CD8+ clonotypes and to make up about 1.0-8% of CD8+ T cells. Those dominant clonotypes were again the most abundant among CD3+CD56-NKG2C+ cells in a few donors, at about 25-65%. Whether the expanded NKG2C-expressing T cell clones were specific for HCMV antigens was left unclear. All eight donors whose samples were sequenced were randomly selected healthy volunteers, three of them men and five women. To determine HCMV serostatus, a commercial ELISA kit was used to detect HCMV-specific IgG in serum. For about six donors, bulk peripheral blood T-cell repertoires were additionally sequenced from unsorted PBMC. MIGEC handled demultiplexing of the reads and grouping by UMI, while MiTCR was used to assemble and quantify clonotypes. To remove erroneous sequences, TCR cDNA sequences were retained only when supported by two or more reads. The tcR package was used for downstream repertoire analysis, and clonotypes were matched between fractions using CDR3 nucleotide sequence together with V segment. Antigen specificity was annotated against VDJdb with VDJmatch, allowing one amino acid substitution in CDR3.

Sequences were obtained from PBMCs. The source is a woman aged 18-35 years in good health. Recombination connected TRBV10-3 to TRBJ2-3; TRBD2 might be the D gene, on 6 matching bases. The base sequence is TGTGCCATCAGCCAAAGCGGACGCGGGACCAGGAGCACAGATACGCAGTATTTT. It encodes CAISQSGRGTRSTDTQYF.